These 2 T cell receptor beta chains were all obtained from the same sample, sequenced in a study of shared clonotypes between healthy human individuals. Repertoires were generated with immunoSEQ multiplex PCR, while TCRdb's copy carries only in-frame clones and drops some. The sample lists some 1 million clones, around 74% seen once, with roughly 1.4% in the top ten. The specimen was memory CD4+ T cells sorted from blood. Subset: CD45RA-negative fraction. Receptor source: a man between 18 and 35 years old in good health.

The chain carries TRBV7-2 and TRBJ2-7; 7 nucleotides align to TRBD1. The V gene's germline CDR1 is SGHTA and CDR2 FQGNSA. This CDR3 is 13 amino acids long. Trimming took 4 bases from V and 3 from J; bases not matched to a gene: 3. The CDR3 sequence: CASSSYRGYEQYF. CDR3 sequence (DNA): TGTGCCAGCAGCTCGTACAGGGGCTACGAGCAGTACTTC.

This sequence joins TRBV5-1 and TRBJ2-3, with a weak D call TRBD2 (6 bases). The length of the CDR3 is 15 residues. The germline V and J ends were trimmed by 5 bases and 5 bases, with 18 bases remaining between them. Germline V lookup: CDR1 SGHRS, CDR2 YFSETQ. The CDR3 nucleotides are TGCGCCAGCAGGGGACGGACCAAGGGAGGAGATACGCAGTATTTT. It is translated as CASRGRTKGGDTQYF.